These 30 T cell receptor beta chains share one sample of origin, sequenced in a study of neurological immune-mediated disorders. One entry per CDR3 protein, called by TCRdb with MiXCR from the 5' RACE reads. This table has about 53,000 distinct CDR3 sequences, more than 7% appearing once. As for time point: longitudinal time-point 3. The sequenced sample was PBMCs. The receptors were sampled from a woman in her forties in good health.

This clonotype was seen ten or more times. CDR3 DNA: TGCAGTGCCCACGACACCAATAGCAATCAGCCCCAGCATTTT. Translation: CSAHDTNSNQPQHF. J is TRBJ1-5 and V is TRBV20-1; D gene ambiguous. The germline gives CDR1 DFQATT, CDR2 SNEGSKA (reference sequence). The CDR3 is 14 amino acids. V was clipped by 6 bases and J by 0 bases, with 12 bases between them.

Many counts were recorded for this clonotype. The rearrangement links TRBV6-6 to TRBJ2-1; the match to TRBD2 covers 8 bases. The germline CDR1 and CDR2 sequences are MNHNY and SVGAGI (reference sequence). This CDR3 is 15 amino acids long. After removal of 2 bases from V and 6 bases from J, the junction contained 6 bases not matched to a gene. The CDR3 coding sequence is TGTGCCAGCAGTTACACTAGCGGAGGGCCCAATGAGCAGTTCTTC. This translates into CASSYTSGGPNEQFF.

V usage is TRBV5-6 and J usage is TRBJ1-2; D is perhaps TRBD1 (5 bases). CDR1 is SGHDT, CDR2 YYEEEE, per germline. V lost 3 bases and J 6 bases, leaving 12 bases between the germline ends. The CDR3 runs to 13 residues. The CDR3 DNA reads as TGTGCCAGCAGCTGGGCTGGGGCGAATGGCTACACCTTC. It codes for CASSWAGANGYTF.

At least ten counts were recorded for this clonotype. The chain recombines TRBV20-1 with TRBJ1-5; D might be TRBD1 (5 bases). CDR3 length: 15 amino acids. Between the trimmed V and J ends, which lost 3 bases and 0 bases, there was a span of 12 bases. The germline V gene has CDR1 DFQATT and CDR2 SNEGSKA (reference sequence). As DNA, the CDR3 is TGCAGTGCTAGTAGGGTAGGGACTAGCAATCAGCCCCAGCATTTT. This translates into CSASRVGTSNQPQHF.

This clonotype has a count of ten or more. This chain's CDR3 is CASSLWEGKYGYTF. The DNA for the CDR3 is TGTGCCAGCAGCTTATGGGAGGGAAAATATGGCTACACCTTC. This chain connects TRBV7-2 to TRBJ1-2; the D is unclear. This CDR3 spans 14 amino acids. V was shortened by 2 bases and J by 5 bases, with 12 bases between the two germline ends. Germline V gene lookup returns CDR1 SGHTA and CDR2 FQGNSA.

This clonotype has just a few counts. A much bigger clone sits one base away, suggesting this may be a read error. This chain connects TRBV10-3 to TRBJ2-7, with 9 nucleotides matching TRBD1. The CDR3 runs to 12 residues. The ends lost 8 bases at V and 5 bases at J; junction bases unmatched: 4. The germline V gene encodes CDR1 ENHRY and CDR2 SYGVKD. The CDR3 DNA follows: TGTGCCATCCGGGACAGGGACAACGAGCAGTACTTC. This gives the protein CAIRDRDNEQYF.

In this sample, this clonotype turned up many times. J is TRBJ1-1 and V is TRBV6-5; D is ambiguous. The CDR3 extends over 15 amino acids. The V gene lost 4 bases and the J gene lost 5 bases, with 17 bases spanning the gap. The germline gives CDR1 MNHEY, CDR2 SVGAGI. The CDR3 sequence: CASSFDRVVGTEAFF. Here the CDR3 DNA reads TGTGCCAGCAGTTTCGACCGCGTTGTGGGGACTGAAGCTTTCTTT.

This clonotype occurred many times. The J gene is TRBJ1-4, the V gene TRBV5-1, with 7 nucleotides matching TRBD1. The CDR3 totals 14 residues. The J segment lost 2 bases and the V segment lost 4 bases, leaving 2 bases of the junction unmatched. The germline CDR1 and CDR2 sequences are SGHRS and YFSETQ. For the CDR3, the DNA is TGCGCCAGCAGCGTGGGACAGACTAATGAAAAACTGTTTTTT. It specifies CASSVGQTNEKLFF.

This clonotype was found a few times. The chain has TRBV5-1 and TRBJ2-7; no firm D call. Germline CDR1 SGHRS, CDR2 YFSETQ. With 4 bases removed from V and 3 bases from J, the gap between germline ends came to 11 bases. This CDR3 has 13 residues. The CDR3 protein is CASSLAEFYEQYF. The CDR3 DNA sequence: TGCGCCAGCAGCCTCGCAGAATTCTACGAGCAGTACTTC. The full variable domain, its missing parts supplied by reference TRBV5-1 and TRBJ2-7, is KAGVTQTPRYLIKTRGQQVTLSCSPISGHRSVSWYQQTPGQGLQFLFEYFSETQRNKGNFPGRFSGRQFSNSRSEMNVSTLELGDSALYLCASSLAEFYEQYFGPGTRLTVT.

As regards this clonotype: A much more abundant neighbour one base away suggests this may be a read error. The chain couples TRBV6-2 or TRBV6-3 to TRBJ2-7; 8 nucleotides line up with TRBD1. V lost 5 bases and J lost 4; bases outside the gene matches: 13. The CDR3 consists of 16 residues. CDR1 is MNHEY and CDR2 is SVGEGT in the germline V gene. CDR3 coding DNA: TGTGCCAGCAGTAATACCCCGGGACAGGCGAGTTACGAGCAGTACTTC. Encoded protein: CASSNTPGQASYEQYF.

The sample holds many counts of this clonotype. This chain connects TRBV9 to TRBJ1-1; perhaps TRBD1 as D (5 bases). The germline V gene encodes CDR1 SGDLS and CDR2 YYNGEE. This CDR3 is 17 amino acids long. V was clipped by 4 bases and J by 0 bases, with 19 bases between them. The CDR3 DNA follows: TGTGCCAGCAGCCCCTGGCAGGCGGGGGGGATGAACACTGAAGCTTTCTTT. Its protein is CASSPWQAGGMNTEAFF. The full variable domain, with the rest looked up from reference TRBV9 and TRBJ1-1, is DSGVTQTPKHLITATGQRVTLRCSPRSGDLSVYWYQQSLDQGLQFLIQYYNGEERAKGNILERFSAQQFPDLHSELNLSSLELGDSALYFCASSPWQAGGMNTEAFFGQGTRLTVV.

This clonotype was observed many times. This chain links TRBV24-1 with TRBJ2-5; maybe TRBD2 (6 bases). Germline assignment: CDR1 KGHDR and CDR2 SFDVKD. V lost 2 bases and J lost 3, with 12 bases in between. This CDR3 comprises 15 residues. This chain's CDR3 is CATSDSGVGKETQYF. The CDR3 DNA is TGTGCCACCAGTGATTCGGGGGTTGGAAAAGAGACCCAGTACTTC.

This clonotype was observed at least ten times. The V gene is TRBV6-6, the J gene TRBJ2-7; no definite D call. Per germline, CDR1 MNHNY and CDR2 SVGAGI (reference sequence). V lost 6 bases and J lost 2, with 17 bases in between. The CDR3 runs to 15 residues. CDR3 amino acids: CASSKTSAQPYEQYF. The CDR3 region has the DNA TGTGCCAGCAGCAAGACCAGCGCCCAACCCTACGAGCAGTACTTC.

This clonotype was found many times. V usage is TRBV7-6 and J usage is TRBJ2-7; 9 positions match TRBD1. The CDR3 has 17 amino acids. The V and J ends lost 1 base and 3 bases, in that order; junction bases with no gene match: 10. Per germline, CDR1 SGHVS and CDR2 FNYEAQ. This CDR3 reads CASSLDSTGGGRYEQYF. DNA for the CDR3: TGTGCCAGCAGCTTAGACTCTACAGGGGGCGGACGCTACGAGCAGTACTTC.

This clonotype has a count of ten or more. The chain links TRBV6-5 to TRBJ2-5, with D hard to call. The CDR3 sequence is 12 residues long. Germline values: CDR1 MNHEY, CDR2 SVGAGI. The V and J ends lost 0 bases and 4 bases respectively, with 3 bases between them. CDR3 region: CASSYSRETQYF. CDR3 DNA: TGTGCCAGCAGTTACTCCAGAGAGACCCAGTACTTC.

This clonotype appeared many times. The gene calls are TRBV9 and TRBJ2-5, with a tentative D call TRBD2 (6 bases). Germline-derived CDR1 and CDR2 are SGDLS and YYNGEE. V gave up 0 bases and J gave up 4 bases, with 16 bases separating them. This CDR3 is built from 16 residues. CDR3 loop: CASSVGSGLGGETQYF. DNA of the CDR3: TGTGCCAGCAGCGTAGGCTCGGGACTGGGTGGAGAGACCCAGTACTTC.

This clonotype has a count of ten or more. V and J are TRBV29-1 and TRBJ2-7, with 10 bases aligning to TRBD1. The CDR3 is 15 amino acids. Germline trimming cut 1 base from V and 5 bases from J; bases unmatched to any gene: 8. Per germline, CDR1 SQVTM and CDR2 ANQGSEA. For the CDR3, the DNA is TGCAGCGTTGAAGCATCCGGGACAGGGGCCCACGAGCAGTACTTC. Translating gives CSVEASGTGAHEQYF.

This clonotype was counted ten times or more. The chain has TRBV7-2 and TRBJ1-5, with a possible D match to TRBD1 (6 bases). The V end lost 6 bases, the J end lost 6 bases, and 12 bases lay between the germline ends. Per germline, CDR1 SGHTA and CDR2 FQGNSA. The length of the CDR3 is 13 residues. The CDR3 sequence: CASRGQRGQPQHF. The CDR3 DNA reads TGTGCCAGCAGAGGACAGAGAGGTCAGCCCCAGCATTTT.

The chain combines TRBV28 with TRBJ2-7; D is perhaps TRBD2 (6 bases). The CDR3 covers 14 residues. The V end lost 3 bases, the J end lost 1 base, and 10 bases lay between the germline ends. Germline-derived CDR1 and CDR2 are MDHEN and SYDVKM. The DNA of the CDR3 is TGTGCCAGCAGTTTCGTCCGGGGGTCCTACGAGCAGTACTTC. Protein product: CASSFVRGSYEQYF.

A remark on this clonotype: A single base separates this from a much larger clone, so it may be a read error. This chain uses TRBV5-1 with TRBJ1-1; 7 nucleotides agree with TRBD1. CDR1 and CDR2 (germline): SGHRS, YFSETQ. The CDR3 has 18 residues. The trim removed 1 base at V and 0 bases at J, leaving 12 bases unmatched. DNA for the CDR3: TGCGCCAGCAGCTTGTACGGCAAGGGGGCTGGGATGAACACTGAAGCTTTCTTT. Translating it yields CASSLYGKGAGMNTEAFF.

This clonotype was picked up many times. The chain uses TRBV27 and TRBJ2-7; 9 positions match TRBD1. Trimming removed 0 bases from V and 2 bases from J; junction bases left unmatched: 5. This CDR3 comprises 16 residues. Germline CDR1 is MNHEY and CDR2 is SMNVEV (reference sequence). The CDR3 region is CASSLSGTGIPYEQYF. In DNA form, the CDR3 reads TGTGCCAGCAGTTTATCCGGGACAGGGATCCCCTACGAGCAGTACTTC.

This clonotype was observed a handful of times. The chain combines TRBV9 with TRBJ2-1; possible D gene TRBD2, 6 bases. The CDR3 consists of 15 residues. Germline CDR1 SGDLS, CDR2 YYNGEE. The V and J ends lost 0 bases and 3 bases respectively, with 10 bases between them. The chain's CDR3 is CASSVDGGGYNEQFF. Written as DNA, the CDR3 is TGTGCCAGCAGCGTAGACGGGGGTGGCTACAATGAGCAGTTCTTC.

V is TRBV20-1 and J is TRBJ2-7; D gene unclear. The V end was cut by 0 bases, the J end by 0 bases, with 9 bases between. Germline CDR1 and CDR2: DFQATT and SNEGSKA (reference sequence). The CDR3 sequence is 14 residues long. The CDR3 DNA follows: TGCAGTGCTAGAGAGGCCGGTACCTCCTACGAGCAGTACTTC. Translation gives CSAREAGTSYEQYF.

Many counts were recorded for this clonotype. V is TRBV30 and J is TRBJ2-1, with TRBD1 matching 8 bases. Per the germline V gene, CDR1 is GTSNPN and CDR2 is SVGIG (reference sequence). The ends lost 2 bases at V and 7 bases at J; junction bases unmatched: 10. The CDR3 runs 15 residues. The CDR3 region is CAWSFSGGAPNEQFF. Here the CDR3 DNA reads TGTGCCTGGAGTTTCTCAGGGGGCGCCCCTAATGAGCAGTTCTTC.

This clonotype was detected many times. CDR3 nucleotide sequence: TGCGCCAGCAGAGGGGGGGAGGTGAACACTGAAGCTTTCTTT. Its protein product is CASRGGEVNTEAFF. The chain has TRBV5-1 and TRBJ1-1; D is possibly TRBD1 (6 bases). The CDR3 spans 14 residues. Trimming took 5 bases from V and 0 from J, leaving 11 bases between them. The germline CDR1 and CDR2 sequences are SGHRS and YFSETQ.

This clonotype was found many times. The V and J genes are TRBV10-2 and TRBJ1-4, with 7 bases that match TRBD1. V lost 8 bases to trimming and J lost 8 bases; unmatched junction nucleotides: 11. The germline CDR1 and CDR2 sequences are WSHSY and SAAADI. The CDR3 consists of 14 residues. As DNA, the CDR3 is TGCGCCAGCGGGGAAACAGGGGCTTGGGAAAAACTGTTTTTT. Protein sequence: CASGETGAWEKLFF.

This clonotype was detected many times. The rearrangement links TRBV10-3 to TRBJ2-3; unclear D gene. The germline V gene encodes CDR1 ENHRY and CDR2 SYGVKD. The CDR3 covers 14 residues. V lost 7 bases and J lost 4, with 15 bases in between. The CDR3 sequence: CAITEDSQADTQYF. The CDR3 DNA reads as TGTGCCATCACCGAAGACTCTCAGGCAGATACGCAGTATTTT.

In this sample, this clonotype turned up many times. The rearrangement uses TRBV20-1 and TRBJ1-2; a possible D gene is TRBD1 (6 bases). The CDR3 has 14 residues. Trimming cost V 1 base and J 4 bases, with 13 bases left between them. Looked up from germline, CDR1 is DFQATT and CDR2 is SNEGSKA (reference sequence). The CDR3 region is CSARVGGRGYGYTF. CDR3 DNA: TGCAGTGCTAGAGTCGGGGGGCGCGGCTATGGCTACACCTTC.

The chain recombines TRBV9 with TRBJ1-6; D is ambiguous. Germline values: CDR1 SGDLS, CDR2 YYNGEE. CDR3 length equals 12 residues. The ends were cut back, 3 bases at V and 10 bases at J, with 8 bases in the middle. The CDR3 is CASSAGSSPLHF. In nucleotides, the CDR3 is TGTGCCAGCAGCGCGGGATCCTCACCCCTCCACTTT.

This clonotype was seen repeatedly, ten times or more. The genes are TRBV5-1 and TRBJ1-1, with D uncertain. CDR1 is SGHRS and CDR2 is YFSETQ in the germline V gene. The CDR3 is 17 amino acids. The V end lost 2 bases, the J end lost 4 bases, and 21 bases lay between the germline ends. The CDR3 is CASSLRLQAAILTEAFF. The CDR3, as DNA: TGCGCCAGCAGCTTACGACTCCAGGCAGCGATACTCACTGAAGCTTTCTTT.